These T cell receptor beta chains were read from a single sample in a study of control samples from healthy donors and cancer patients. Clones were sequenced by immunoSEQ multiplex PCR, and TCRdb holds only the in-frame ones, with some missing. The table records about 65,000 clones, about nine tenths of them present only once. The sequencing sample was made of PBMCs. The receptors derive from a woman between 45 and 60 years old with colorectal cancer. Both conserved end residues are part of each CDR3. Each record gives: CDR3 length, V gene, J gene, D gene, CDR3 protein, CDR3 DNA. D genes are given only for firm matches.

15	TRBV11-2	TRBJ2-5	TRBD2	CASSPSSGYQETQYF	TGTGCCAGCAGCCCCAGTAGCGGGTACCAAGAGACCCAGTACTTC
15	TRBV3-1/TRBV3-2	TRBJ1-5	TRBD1	CASSQDPTGDQPQHF	TGTGCCAGCAGCCAGGACCCGACAGGGGATCAGCCCCAGCATTTT
16	TRBV15	TRBJ2-7	TRBD1	CATSRDGTDTSYEQYF	TGTGCCACCAGCAGAGACGGGACAGATACCTCCTACGAGCAGTACTTC
14	TRBV3-1/TRBV3-2	TRBJ1-6	TRBD1	CASSEGQYNSPLHF	TGTGCCAGCAGCGAGGGACAGTATAATTCACCCCTCCACTTT
17	TRBV19	TRBJ1-6	TRBD1	CASSPRDRVDFGSPLHF	TGTGCCAGTAGTCCGCGGGACAGGGTAGATTTTGGGTCACCCCTCCACTTT
16	TRBV5-1	TRBJ2-7	TRBD2	CASSLGSSGDGYEQYF	TGCGCCAGCAGCTTGGGGTCTAGCGGGGACGGCTACGAGCAGTACTTC
14	TRBV14	TRBJ2-7	.	CASSGNQRPYEQYF	TGTGCCAGCAGCGGGAACCAGCGGCCCTACGAGCAGTACTTC
15	TRBV10-3	TRBJ2-3	.	CAISEPKTSTDTQYF	TGTGCCATCAGTGAGCCCAAAACTAGCACAGATACGCAGTATTTT
14	TRBV11-2	TRBJ2-3	.	CASSFTTTTDTQYF	TGTGCCAGCAGCTTCACCACAACCACAGATACGCAGTATTTT
14	TRBV15	TRBJ2-2	.	CATREGANTGELFF	TGTGCCACCAGGGAGGGAGCGAACACCGGGGAGCTGTTTTTT
13	TRBV29-1	TRBJ1-6	.	CSFRSSYNSPLHF	TGCAGCTTCAGAAGCTCCTATAATTCACCCCTCCACTTT
16	TRBV3-1/TRBV3-2	TRBJ2-1	.	CASSEPSAPSYNEQFF	TGTGCCAGCAGCGAACCTAGCGCCCCCTCCTACAATGAGCAGTTCTTC
13	TRBV6-5	TRBJ2-3	.	CASSWMGTDTQYF	TGTGCCTCTAGCTGGATGGGCACAGATACGCAGTATTTT
15	TRBV24-1	TRBJ2-7	.	CATSDSRQRRYEQYF	TGTGCCACCAGTGATTCGCGCCAGCGAAGATACGAGCAGTACTTC
16	TRBV28	TRBJ2-1	.	CASRPRKGSTGNEQFF	TGTGCCAGCAGACCCCGGAAGGGTTCGACCGGCAATGAGCAGTTCTTC
15	TRBV9	TRBJ2-1	.	CASSQGSGSYNEQFF	TGTGCCAGCAGCCAAGGTAGCGGCTCCTACAATGAGCAGTTCTTC
12	TRBV2	TRBJ2-5	TRBD2	CASSLAAETQYF	TGTGCCAGCTCGCTAGCGGCGGAGACCCAGTACTTC
12	TRBV5-4	TRBJ1-2	.	CASSSDRYGYTF	TGTGCCAGCAGCTCGGACAGATATGGCTACACCTTC
14	TRBV5-4	TRBJ1-1	.	CASSYLGRDTEAFF	TGTGCCAGCAGCTATCTCGGACGGGACACTGAAGCTTTCTTT
13	TRBV19	TRBJ1-5	.	CASSFGFNQPQHF	TGTGCCAGTAGTTTTGGATTCAATCAGCCCCAGCATTTT
14	TRBV9	TRBJ2-2	.	CASSAQGTGGELFF	TGTGCCAGCAGCGCTCAGGGAACGGGCGGGGAGCTGTTTTTT
13	TRBV19	TRBJ1-2	.	CASSTAANYGYTF	TGTGCCAGTAGTACAGCAGCTAACTATGGCTACACCTTC
16	TRBV5-1	TRBJ2-6	TRBD1	CASSLGTGAGANVLTF	TGCGCCAGCAGCTTGGGGACAGGGGCTGGGGCCAACGTCCTGACTTTC
16	TRBV28	TRBJ2-3	TRBD1	CASSLGLGQGSDTQYF	TGTGCCAGCAGTTTAGGTCTTGGACAGGGGTCAGATACGCAGTATTTT
13	TRBV6-5	TRBJ1-4	.	CASRDRWEEKLFF	TGTGCCAGCAGGGACAGATGGGAAGAAAAACTGTTTTTT
16	TRBV5-1	TRBJ2-2	.	CASSLLIRENTGELFF	TGCGCCAGCAGCTTGCTGATCAGGGAGAACACCGGGGAGCTGTTTTTT